This T cell receptor (beta chain) was observed in a study of PD-L1 blockade in urothelial cancer. The wider study: About 85% of the 29 patients were males with bladder-origin urothelial cancer.

Measured with immunoSEQ multiplex PCR; TCRdb has only the in-frame clones, and not every one. The sample includes some 48,000 clones, more than 75% of them seen just once. The time point denotes: peripheral blood 6 weeks after treatment start. Samples were collected from each patient before treatment and during treatment. Each patient gave between 1 and 8 of them in total. CDR3 length: 16 residues. V was shortened by 6 bases and J by 5 bases, with 23 bases between the two germline ends. In germline, CDR1 is SGHRS, CDR2 YFSETQ. V is TRBV5-1 and J is TRBJ2-5, with D possibly matching TRBD1 (6 bases). This specimen consisted of PBMCs, obtained around atezolizumab (anti-PD-L1) treatment. This TCR was sampled from a man in his fifties or sixties with urothelial cancer. This CDR3 reads CASNAQGTGPGETQYF. The CDR3 coding sequence is TGCGCCAGCAACGCACAAGGAACAGGGCCCGGTGAGACCCAGTACTTC. The variable domain in full, completed from reference TRBV5-1 and TRBJ2-5, reads KAGVTQTPRYLIKTRGQQVTLSCSPISGHRSVSWYQQTPGQGLQFLFEYFSETQRNKGNFPGRFSGRQFSNSRSEMNVSTLELGDSALYLCASNAQGTGPGETQYFGPGTRLLVL.